The clone carrying this T cell receptor (beta chain) has a count of ten or more. Its antigen is not identified. Graves' hyperthyroidism showing no ophthalmopathy progression within 18 months was considered stable. Clinical symptoms, serum thyroxine and TRAb, thyroid ultrasound and orbital computed tomography together formed the diagnostic basis. This CDR3 has 15 amino acids. Trimming took off 8 bases at V and 0 bases at J, with 11 bases between the two ends. Germline CDR1 SNHLY, CDR2 FYNNEI. RNA transcripts provided the source from which TCR beta CDR3 regions were amplified. Primed by the HTBI set, a first-round RT-PCR was run on the TCR CDR3. TCRdb processed the multiplex PCR reads anew with MiXCR; each CDR3 protein has one entry. This table holds a few hundred thousand distinct CDR3 sequences, less than 25% found once. This specimen belongs to a study of T cells in Graves' hyperthyroidism and ophthalmopathy.

Study findings and constraints: Ophthalmopathy, as predicted by the model, came a median around 6 months after the prediction.

The chain combines TRBV2 with TRBJ2-6; TRBD2 is a possible D gene (6 bases). The material sequenced was blood. The sequence was collected from a man aged 18 to 30 with Graves' hyperthyroidism. In DNA form, the CDR3 reads TGTGCCAGCGGTACGGGGGTCTCTGGGGCCAACGTCCTGACTTTC. Translated: CASGTGVSGANVLTF.